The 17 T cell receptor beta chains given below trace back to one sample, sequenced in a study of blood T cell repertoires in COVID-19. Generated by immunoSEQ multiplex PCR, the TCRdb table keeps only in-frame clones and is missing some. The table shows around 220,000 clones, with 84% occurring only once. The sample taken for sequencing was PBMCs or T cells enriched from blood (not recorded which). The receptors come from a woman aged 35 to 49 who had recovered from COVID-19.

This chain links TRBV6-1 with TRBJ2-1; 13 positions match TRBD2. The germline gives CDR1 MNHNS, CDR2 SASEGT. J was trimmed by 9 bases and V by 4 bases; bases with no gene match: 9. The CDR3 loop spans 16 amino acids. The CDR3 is CASSGSGLAGETEQFF. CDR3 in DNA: TGTGCCAGCAGTGGGTCCGGACTAGCGGGAGAGACTGAGCAGTTCTTC.

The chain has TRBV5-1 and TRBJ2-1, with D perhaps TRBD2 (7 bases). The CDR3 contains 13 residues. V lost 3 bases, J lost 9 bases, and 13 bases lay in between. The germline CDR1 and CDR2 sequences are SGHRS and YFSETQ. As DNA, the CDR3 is TGCGCCAGCAGCTGGGAGGGGGGCGGTGAGCAGTTCTTC. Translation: CASSWEGGGEQFF.

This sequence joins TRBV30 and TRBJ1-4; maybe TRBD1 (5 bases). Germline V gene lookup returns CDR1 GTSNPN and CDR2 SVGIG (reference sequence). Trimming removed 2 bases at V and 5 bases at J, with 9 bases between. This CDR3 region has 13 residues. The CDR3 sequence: CAWSNRLNEKLFF. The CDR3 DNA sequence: TGTGCCTGGAGTAACAGGTTGAATGAAAAACTGTTTTTT.

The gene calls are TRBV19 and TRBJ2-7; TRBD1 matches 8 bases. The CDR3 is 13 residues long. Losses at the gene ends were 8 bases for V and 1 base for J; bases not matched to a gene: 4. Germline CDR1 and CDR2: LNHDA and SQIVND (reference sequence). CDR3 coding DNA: TGTGCCAGTGGACAGGGAGAATCCTACGAGCAGTACTTC. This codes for CASGQGESYEQYF.

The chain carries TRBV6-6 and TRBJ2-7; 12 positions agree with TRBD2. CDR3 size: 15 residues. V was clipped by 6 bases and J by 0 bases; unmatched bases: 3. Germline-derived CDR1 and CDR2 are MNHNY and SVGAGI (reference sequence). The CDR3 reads CASSSTSGSSYEQYV. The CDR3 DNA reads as TGTGCCAGCAGCTCGACTAGCGGGAGCTCCTACGAGCAGTACGTC.

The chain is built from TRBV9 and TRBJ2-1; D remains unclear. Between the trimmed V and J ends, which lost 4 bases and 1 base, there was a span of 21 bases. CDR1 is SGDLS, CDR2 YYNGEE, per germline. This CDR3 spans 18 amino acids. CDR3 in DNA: TGTGCCAGCAGCCCCCGTTCGCGCGCGAGTGAGTCCTACAATGAGCAGTTCTTC. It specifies CASSPRSRASESYNEQFF.

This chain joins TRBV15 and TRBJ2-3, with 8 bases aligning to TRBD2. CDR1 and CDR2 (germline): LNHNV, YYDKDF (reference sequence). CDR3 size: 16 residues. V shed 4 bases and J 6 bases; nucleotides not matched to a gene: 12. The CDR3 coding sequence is TGTGCCACCAGCACCACTTTCTCTAGCGGGTGGGATACGCAGTATTTT. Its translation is CATSTTFSSGWDTQYF.

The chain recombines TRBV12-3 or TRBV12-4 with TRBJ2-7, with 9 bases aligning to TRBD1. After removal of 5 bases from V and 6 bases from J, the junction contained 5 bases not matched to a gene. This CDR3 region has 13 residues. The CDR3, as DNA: TGTGCCAGCAGTCGGGACAGGGCTGTCGAGCAGTACTTC. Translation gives CASSRDRAVEQYF.

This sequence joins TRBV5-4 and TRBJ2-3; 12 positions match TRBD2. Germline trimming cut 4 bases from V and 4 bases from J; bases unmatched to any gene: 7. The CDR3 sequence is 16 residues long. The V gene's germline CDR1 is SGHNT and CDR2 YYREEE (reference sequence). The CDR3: CASSPRTSGNPDTQYF. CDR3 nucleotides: TGTGCCAGCAGCCCCCGGACTAGCGGGAATCCAGATACGCAGTATTTT. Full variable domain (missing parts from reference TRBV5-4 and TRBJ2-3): ETGVTQSPTHLIKTRGQQVTLRCSSQSGHNTVSWYQQALGQGPQFIFQYYREEENGRGNFPPRFSGLQFPNYSSELNVNALELDDSALYLCASSPRTSGNPDTQYFGPGTRLTVL.

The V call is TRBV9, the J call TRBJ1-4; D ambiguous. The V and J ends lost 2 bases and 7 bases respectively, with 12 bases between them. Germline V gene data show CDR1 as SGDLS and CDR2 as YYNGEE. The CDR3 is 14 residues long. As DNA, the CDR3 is TGTGCCAGCAGCGTCGAGGGCTGGGGTGAAAAACTGTTTTTT. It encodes CASSVEGWGEKLFF.

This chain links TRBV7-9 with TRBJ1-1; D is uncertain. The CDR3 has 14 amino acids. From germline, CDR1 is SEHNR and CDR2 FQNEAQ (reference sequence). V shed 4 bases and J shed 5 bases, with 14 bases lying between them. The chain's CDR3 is CASSYNRRGTEAFF. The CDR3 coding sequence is TGTGCCAGCAGCTACAACAGACGGGGAACTGAAGCTTTCTTT.

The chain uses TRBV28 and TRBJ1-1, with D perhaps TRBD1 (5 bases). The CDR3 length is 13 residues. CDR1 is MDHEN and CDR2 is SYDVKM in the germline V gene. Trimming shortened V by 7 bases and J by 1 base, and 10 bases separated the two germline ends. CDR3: CASTRQRNTEAFF. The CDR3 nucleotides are TGTGCCAGCACAAGACAGAGGAACACTGAAGCTTTCTTT.

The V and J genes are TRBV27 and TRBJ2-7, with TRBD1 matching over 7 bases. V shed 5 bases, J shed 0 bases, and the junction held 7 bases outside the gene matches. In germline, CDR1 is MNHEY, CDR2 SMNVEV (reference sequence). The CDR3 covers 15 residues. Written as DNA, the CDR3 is TGTGCCAGCAGTCCAAGGGGACAGACCTCCTACGAGCAGTACTTC. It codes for CASSPRGQTSYEQYF.

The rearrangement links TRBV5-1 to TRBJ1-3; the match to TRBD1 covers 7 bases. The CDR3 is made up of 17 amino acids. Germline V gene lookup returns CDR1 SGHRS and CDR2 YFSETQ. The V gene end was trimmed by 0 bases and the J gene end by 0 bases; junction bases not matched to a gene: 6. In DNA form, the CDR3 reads TGCGCCAGCAGCTTGGGGGGGACAGCCACCTCTGGAAACACCATATATTTT. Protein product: CASSLGGTATSGNTIYF.

In DNA form, the CDR3 reads TGTGCCAGCAGGACAGGGGTAGGGTCACCCCTCCACTTT. Translation: CASRTGVGSPLHF. The rearrangement links TRBV28 to TRBJ1-6; 8 bases are a match to TRBD1. The CDR3 is 13 amino acids. V shed 6 bases and J 10 bases; nucleotides not matched to a gene: 5. The V gene's germline CDR1 is MDHEN and CDR2 SYDVKM.

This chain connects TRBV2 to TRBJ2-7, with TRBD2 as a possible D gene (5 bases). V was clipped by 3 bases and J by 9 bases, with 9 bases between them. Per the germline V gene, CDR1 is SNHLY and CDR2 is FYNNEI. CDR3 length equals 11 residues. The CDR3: CASSDLAGQYV. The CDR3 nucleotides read TGTGCCAGCAGTGATTTGGCGGGGCAGTACGTC.

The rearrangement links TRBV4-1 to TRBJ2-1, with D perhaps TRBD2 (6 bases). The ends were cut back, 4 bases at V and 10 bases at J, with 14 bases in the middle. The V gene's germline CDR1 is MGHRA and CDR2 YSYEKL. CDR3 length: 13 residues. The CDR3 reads CASSPRLAAEQFF. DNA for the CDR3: TGCGCCAGCAGCCCCCGGTTAGCGGCCGAGCAGTTCTTC.